This T cell receptor beta chain originates from a study of T-cell reconstitution after alpha-beta-depleted transplantation in children. Unique molecular identifiers were incorporated when the TCRbeta library was constructed. One entry per CDR3 protein, called by TCRdb with MiXCR from the PCR reads. The repertoire holds fewer than 750,000 distinct CDR3 sequences, with around 23% as singletons. V lost 1 base to trimming and J lost 5 bases, with 14 bases between them. CDR1 is DFQATT, CDR2 SNEGSKA, per germline (reference sequence). This CDR3 spans 14 amino acids. The study, taken as a whole, reports: Among T cells one year after transplant, newly produced cells accounted for most counts and diversity.

With regard to this clonotype: Its cognate antigen is unknown.

J is TRBJ2-5 and V is TRBV20-1, with D possibly being TRBD2 (6 bases). The sample was PBMCs, mostly from graft donor cells, taken 360 days after TCRalphabeta/CD19-depleted stem cell transplant. This clonotype originated in a boy under three years old who had a stem cell transplant for acute myeloid leukemia, so the T cells may come from the graft donor. The CDR3 protein is CSARAPGLRETQYF. In nucleotides, the CDR3 is TGCAGTGCTAGAGCCCCCGGACTAAGGGAGACCCAGTACTTC.